This TCR beta chain is drawn from a study of PD-1 blockade in classical Hodgkin lymphoma. Time point described: cycle 4 day 1 (C4D1), after less than 7 weeks of nivolumab. Relapse was seen in all patients after autologous stem cell transplantation, and brentuximab vedotin exposure was variable. It was by magnetic negative selection that CD4+ T cells were purified from thawed PBMCs. The assay was immunoSEQ multiplex PCR, and TCRdb's table has in-frame clones only and misses some. This table has around 29,000 clones, approximately 80% appearing once. CDR1 is MNHNY, CDR2 SVGAGI, per germline (reference sequence). This CDR3 contains 14 residues. The V and J ends lost 4 bases and 8 bases respectively, with 14 bases between them. To note about this clone: The antigen remains unidentified.

Points from the study as a whole: Prior to therapy, complete responders displayed diversity much like that of newly diagnosed patients. Whereas CD4+ TCR diversity had risen significantly by C4D1, CD8+ TCR diversity had not.

The chain employs TRBV6-6 and TRBJ1-4; D unclear. The sample here was CD4+ T cells from blood, taken before the fourth cycle of nivolumab. The receptor was isolated from a human donor with classical Hodgkin lymphoma. DNA of the CDR3: TGTGCCAGCAGTTCCAGCGGGTTAGAAGAAAAACTGTTTTTT. This encodes CASSSSGLEEKLFF.